Listed here are 9 T cell receptor beta chains from one sample, sequenced in a study of regulatory T cells in long-lasting Graves disease (dated by TCRdb to about 2021). RNA was extracted from PBMCs in TRIzol for both TCR sequencing and RNA sequencing. The public reads were reanalyzed by TCRdb: fastp trimming at Q25, MiXCR alignment, in-frame beta chains only. Here each entry gathers all rows of one CDR3 protein and keeps the most common genes and DNA. The sample records some 1,000 distinct CDR3 sequences, about 87% of which are singletons. The ten largest clonotypes hold less than 11% of the sample. The material was peripheral blood mononuclear cells (PBMCs), obtained with antithyroid drug treatment, in newly diagnosed or persistent Graves disease (not recorded which). The receptors derive from a man aged 25 to 40 with Graves disease. Donor details come from another sample of the same person, matched by shared clones.

A single count supports this clonotype. The J gene is TRBJ1-1, the V gene TRBV5-1, with D possibly being TRBD1 (5 bases). The length of the CDR3 is 13 residues. The germline V gene has CDR1 SGHRS and CDR2 YFSETQ. Trimming shortened V by 4 bases and J by 5 bases, and 12 bases separated the two germline ends. The CDR3 reads CASSGDGRTEAFF. Here the CDR3 DNA reads TGCGCCAGCAGCGGGGACGGGAGGACTGAAGCTTTCTTT.

CDR3 sequence: CSARDGGNTRSSYNEQFF. The CDR3 DNA is TGCAGTGCTAGAGATGGTGGAAATACCAGGAGCTCCTACAATGAGCAGTTCTTC. V usage is TRBV20-1 and J usage is TRBJ2-1; no reliable D call. CDR3 size: 18 residues. Germline V CDR1 and CDR2: DFQATT, SNEGSKA (reference sequence). Trimming removed 0 bases from V and 0 bases from J, with 18 bases in between.

Only one count was recorded for this clonotype. This sequence joins TRBV29-1 and TRBJ2-7, with D possibly matching TRBD1 (6 bases). CDR1 is SQVTM, CDR2 ANQGSEA, per germline. Deletions cut 1 base from V and 5 bases from J, with 12 bases between. CDR3 size: 13 residues. In DNA, the CDR3 is TGCAGCGTTGAAGGGACAGATTACAACGAGCAGTACTTC. Translated: CSVEGTDYNEQYF.

This clonotype came up a few times. The V gene is TRBV5-4, the J gene TRBJ2-2; a possible D gene is TRBD1 (5 bases). Deletions cut 3 bases from V and 6 bases from J, with 12 bases between. The CDR3 totals 14 residues. Germline V gives CDR1 SGHNT, CDR2 YYREEE (reference sequence). The CDR3 protein is CASSSRQGPGELFF. The CDR3 DNA sequence: TGTGCCAGCAGCTCCCGTCAGGGTCCCGGGGAGCTGTTTTTT.

This rearrangement joins TRBV7-2 to TRBJ1-5; D is uncertain. The ends were cut back, 5 bases at V and 1 base at J, with 12 bases in the middle. CDR3 length: 15 amino acids. From germline, CDR1 is SGHTA and CDR2 FQGNSA. The CDR3 coding sequence is TGTGCCAGCAGCGCCCAAGCGGCGAGCAATCAGCCCCAGCATTTT. Amino acid sequence: CASSAQAASNQPQHF.

The chain has TRBV3-1 and TRBJ2-7; D not resolved. Germline CDR1 LGHDT, CDR2 YNNKEL (reference sequence). There are 13 residues in the CDR3. V lost 2 bases and J lost 2, with 7 bases in between. In DNA, the CDR3 is TGTGCCAGCAGCCAAATCCCAGCCTACGAGCAGTACTTC. It specifies CASSQIPAYEQYF.

Here the CDR3 DNA reads TGCAGCGTTGGGGAAAATACAGGACCCTTTCACTACGAGCAGTACTTC. Encoded protein: CSVGENTGPFHYEQYF. This rearrangement joins TRBV29-1 to TRBJ2-7, with D possibly TRBD1 on 5 matching bases. The ends were cut back, 4 bases at V and 3 bases at J, with 22 bases in the middle. This CDR3 is 16 amino acids long. The germline V gene encodes CDR1 SQVTM and CDR2 ANQGSEA.

CDR3: CASSFTVGGEAFF. CDR3 in DNA: TGTGCCAGCAGCTTTACCGTTGGCGGTGAAGCTTTCTTT. The V and J genes are TRBV7-8 and TRBJ1-1; D unresolved. The ends were cut back, 3 bases at V and 7 bases at J, with 12 bases in the middle. CDR1 is SGHVS and CDR2 is FQNEAQ in the germline V gene. The CDR3 runs 13 residues. Variable domain in full (rest from reference TRBV7-8 and TRBJ1-1): GAGVSQSPRYKVAKRGQDVALRCDPISGHVSLFWYQQALGQGPEFLTYFQNEAQLDKSGLPSDRFFAERPEGSVSTLKIQRTQQEDSAVYLCASSFTVGGEAFFGQGTRLTVV.

A single count supports this clonotype. This sequence joins TRBV7-2 and TRBJ2-3, with 13 bases that match TRBD2. Germline V CDR1 and CDR2: SGHTA, FQGNSA. The CDR3 has 15 residues. V lost 2 bases, J lost 6 bases, and 2 bases stayed unmatched. In DNA, the CDR3 is TGTGCCAGCAGCTTAACACTAGCGGGAGGGGATACGCAGTATTTT. Its protein is CASSLTLAGGDTQYF.